The clone carrying this T cell receptor beta chain occurred many times. Its target is not known. This sample was included in a study of CD8 T cells in ankylosing spondylitis. The study's findings and limits: Researchers report that disease-linked clones proved CD8+ and relatively rare in peripheral blood. In ankylosing spondylitis patients, matched synovial fluid reportedly showed significant enrichment of disease-linked clones. Apparently characteristic of ankylosing spondylitis blood was a TCR beta motif (eight highly homologous variants).

Each TCR beta library was made by quantitative 5'-RACE that incorporated molecular barcodes. TCRdb recomputed calls from the 5' RACE reads with MiXCR, one row per CDR3 protein. Altogether 150,000 to 200,000 distinct CDR3 sequences are present, around 18% being singletons, with the ten largest covering approximately 7.6%. The specimen was blood, either unsorted or a sorted T cell fraction (not recorded which). This clonotype originated in a male donor with ankylosing spondylitis or in good health (not recorded which).

The CDR3 DNA reads as TGCGCCAGCAGCTTGGGGCCCTTTGGGGCAGGAGGGGCTGAAGCTTTCTTT. Its translation: CASSLGPFGAGGAEAFF. This chain connects TRBV5-1 to TRBJ1-1, with D possibly being TRBD1 (5 bases). The V end lost 0 bases, the J end lost 6 bases, and 21 bases lay between the germline ends. The CDR3 sequence is 17 residues long. Germline V lookup: CDR1 SGHRS, CDR2 YFSETQ.